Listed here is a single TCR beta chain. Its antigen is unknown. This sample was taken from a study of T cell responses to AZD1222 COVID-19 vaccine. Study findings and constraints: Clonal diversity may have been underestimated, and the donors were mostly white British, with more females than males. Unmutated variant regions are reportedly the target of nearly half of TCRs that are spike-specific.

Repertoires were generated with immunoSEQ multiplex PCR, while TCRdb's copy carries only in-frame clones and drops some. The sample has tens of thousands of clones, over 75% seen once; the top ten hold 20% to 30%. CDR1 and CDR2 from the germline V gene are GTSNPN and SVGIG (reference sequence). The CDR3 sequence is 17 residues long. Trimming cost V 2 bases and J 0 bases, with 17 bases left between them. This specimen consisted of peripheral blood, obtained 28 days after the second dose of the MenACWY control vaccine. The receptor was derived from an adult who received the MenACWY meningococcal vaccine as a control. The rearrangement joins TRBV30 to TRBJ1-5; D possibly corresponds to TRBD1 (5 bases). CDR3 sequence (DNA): TGTGCCTGGAGTAAGGCAGGGATGCTGGTTAGCAATCAGCCCCAGCATTTT. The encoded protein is CAWSKAGMLVSNQPQHF.